This T cell receptor beta chain emerged from a study of Graves' ophthalmopathy and Graves' hyperthyroidism. This clonotype was counted ten times or more. The J segment lost 0 bases and the V segment lost 3 bases, leaving 11 bases of the junction unmatched. The germline gives CDR1 GTSNPN, CDR2 SVGIG (reference sequence). The CDR3 extends over 16 amino acids. RNA transcripts yielded amplified TCR beta CDR3 regions. HTBI primers were employed in first-round RT-PCR, then a second-round multiplex PCR followed. TCRdb itself ran the multiplex PCR reads through MiXCR, one entry per CDR3 protein. The data hold fewer than 350,000 distinct CDR3 sequences, with roughly 15% observed a single time.

The V call is TRBV30, the J call TRBJ2-7; 7 nucleotides align to TRBD1. The origin of this receptor is an adult man with Graves' ophthalmopathy. The sequencing sample was made of peripheral blood. The CDR3 region has the DNA TGTGCCTGGAGGAACTTGGCCAAGGGGGCCTCCTACGAGCAGTACTTC. Translated: CAWRNLAKGASYEQYF.